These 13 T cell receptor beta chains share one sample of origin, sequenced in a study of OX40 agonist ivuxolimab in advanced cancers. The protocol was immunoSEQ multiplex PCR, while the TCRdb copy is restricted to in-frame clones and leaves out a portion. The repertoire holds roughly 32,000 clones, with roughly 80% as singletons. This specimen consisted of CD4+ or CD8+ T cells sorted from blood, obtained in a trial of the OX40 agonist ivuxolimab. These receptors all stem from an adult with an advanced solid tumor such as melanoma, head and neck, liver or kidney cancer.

Written as DNA, the CDR3 is TGTGCCAGCAGCTTGAAGGCGGGGAGGACAGATACGCAGTATTTT. Protein product: CASSLKAGRTDTQYF. The V and J genes are TRBV5-4 and TRBJ2-3, with D perhaps TRBD2 (6 bases). The germline V gene has CDR1 SGHNT and CDR2 YYREEE (reference sequence). V was clipped by 1 base and J by 3 bases, with 12 bases between them. There are 15 residues in the CDR3.

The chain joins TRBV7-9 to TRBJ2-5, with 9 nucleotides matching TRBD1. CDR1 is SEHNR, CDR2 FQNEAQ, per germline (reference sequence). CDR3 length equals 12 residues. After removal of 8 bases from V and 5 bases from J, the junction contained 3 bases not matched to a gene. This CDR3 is CASGQGTETQYF. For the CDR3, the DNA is TGTGCCAGCGGACAGGGGACGGAGACCCAGTACTTC. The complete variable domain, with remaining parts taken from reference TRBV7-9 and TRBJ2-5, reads DTGVSQNPRHKITKRGQNVTFRCDPISEHNRLYWYRQTLGQGPEFLTYFQNEAQLEKSRLLSDRFSAERPKGSFSTLEIQRTEQGDSAMYLCASGQGTETQYFGPGTRLLVL.

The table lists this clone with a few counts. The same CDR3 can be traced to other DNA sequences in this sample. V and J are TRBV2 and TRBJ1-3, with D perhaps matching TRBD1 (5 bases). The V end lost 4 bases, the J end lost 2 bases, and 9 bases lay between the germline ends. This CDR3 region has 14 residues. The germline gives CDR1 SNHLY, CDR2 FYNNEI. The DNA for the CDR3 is TGTGCCAGCAGTGTTACAGGAACTGGAAACACCATATATTTT. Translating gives CASSVTGTGNTIYF.

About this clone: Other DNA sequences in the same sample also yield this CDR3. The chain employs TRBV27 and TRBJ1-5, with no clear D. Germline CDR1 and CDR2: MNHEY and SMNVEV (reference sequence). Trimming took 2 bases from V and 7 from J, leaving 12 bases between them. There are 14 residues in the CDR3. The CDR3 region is CASSLKSSGQPQHF. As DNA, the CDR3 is TGTGCCAGCAGTTTAAAGTCTTCTGGACAGCCCCAGCATTTT.

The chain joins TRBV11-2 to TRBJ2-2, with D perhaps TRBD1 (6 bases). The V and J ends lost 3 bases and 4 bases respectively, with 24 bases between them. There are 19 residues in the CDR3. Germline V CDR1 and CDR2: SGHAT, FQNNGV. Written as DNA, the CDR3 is TGTGCCAGCAGCTTCAGGGGCAATGTAGTGAGGGAAGGCACCGGGGAGCTGTTTTTT. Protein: CASSFRGNVVREGTGELFF.

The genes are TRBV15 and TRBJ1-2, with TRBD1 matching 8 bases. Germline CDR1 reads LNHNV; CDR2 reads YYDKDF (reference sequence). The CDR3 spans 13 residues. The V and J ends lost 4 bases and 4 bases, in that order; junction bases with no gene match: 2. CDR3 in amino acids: CATSTDRVYGYTF. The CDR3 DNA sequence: TGTGCCACCAGCACGGACAGGGTCTATGGCTACACCTTC.

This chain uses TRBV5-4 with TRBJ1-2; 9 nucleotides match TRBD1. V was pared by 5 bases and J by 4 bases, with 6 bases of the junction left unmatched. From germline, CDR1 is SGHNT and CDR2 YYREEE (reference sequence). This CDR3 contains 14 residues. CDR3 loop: CASRPGTGSYGYTF. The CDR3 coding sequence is TGTGCCAGCAGGCCCGGGACAGGGAGCTATGGCTACACCTTC. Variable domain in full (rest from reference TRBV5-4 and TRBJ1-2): ETGVTQSPTHLIKTRGQQVTLRCSSQSGHNTVSWYQQALGQGPQFIFQYYREEENGRGNFPPRFSGLQFPNYSSELNVNALELDDSALYLCASRPGTGSYGYTFGSGTRLTVV.

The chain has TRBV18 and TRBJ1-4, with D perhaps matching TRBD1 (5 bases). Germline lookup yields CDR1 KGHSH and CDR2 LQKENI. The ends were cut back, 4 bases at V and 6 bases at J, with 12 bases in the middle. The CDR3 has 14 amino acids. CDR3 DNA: TGTGCCAGCTCACAGGGGATTGTGGATGAAAAACTGTTTTTT. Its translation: CASSQGIVDEKLFF. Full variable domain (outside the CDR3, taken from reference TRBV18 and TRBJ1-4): NAGVMQNPRHLVRRRGQEARLRCSPMKGHSHVYWYRQLPEEGLKFMVYLQKENIIDESGMPKERFSAEFPKEGPSILRIQQVVRGDSAAYFCASSQGIVDEKLFFGSGTQLSVL.

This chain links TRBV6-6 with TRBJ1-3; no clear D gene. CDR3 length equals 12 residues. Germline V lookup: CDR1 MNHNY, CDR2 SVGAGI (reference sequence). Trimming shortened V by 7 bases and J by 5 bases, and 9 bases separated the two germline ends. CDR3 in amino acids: CASTQERNTIYF. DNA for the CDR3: TGTGCCAGCACCCAGGAGAGAAACACCATATATTTT.

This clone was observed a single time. CDR3 sequence (DNA): TGTGCCAGTAGTACCCGCCCGGCCCCTAACTATGGCTACACCTTC. Translation gives CASSTRPAPNYGYTF. The chain has TRBV19 and TRBJ1-2; no reliable D call. The germline V gene has CDR1 LNHDA and CDR2 SQIVND (reference sequence). The CDR3 sequence is 15 residues long. V lost 4 bases to trimming and J lost 0 bases, with 12 bases between them.

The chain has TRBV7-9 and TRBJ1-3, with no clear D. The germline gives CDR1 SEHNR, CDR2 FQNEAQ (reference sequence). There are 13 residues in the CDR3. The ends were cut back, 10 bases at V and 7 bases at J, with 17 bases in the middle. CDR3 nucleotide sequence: TGTGCCATCACGGTGGCGGTGGAGAACACCATATATTTT. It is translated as CAITVAVENTIYF.

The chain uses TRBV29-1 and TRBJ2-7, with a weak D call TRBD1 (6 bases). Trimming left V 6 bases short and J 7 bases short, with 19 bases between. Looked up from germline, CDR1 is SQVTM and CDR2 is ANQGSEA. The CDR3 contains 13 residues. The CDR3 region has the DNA TGCAGCGTGGTCTTTGCAGGGGCGGGTGAGCAGTACTTC. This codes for CSVVFAGAGEQYF.

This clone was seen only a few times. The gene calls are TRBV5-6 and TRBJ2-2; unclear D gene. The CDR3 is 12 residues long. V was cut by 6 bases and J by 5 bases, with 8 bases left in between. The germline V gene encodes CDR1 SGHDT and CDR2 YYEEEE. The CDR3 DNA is TGTGCCAGCACTATCCATACCGGGGAGCTGTTTTTT. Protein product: CASTIHTGELFF.